The rows below give T cell receptor beta chains drawn from one sample of a study of blood T cell repertoires in COVID-19. The protocol was immunoSEQ multiplex PCR, while the TCRdb copy is restricted to in-frame clones and leaves out a portion. The sample records roughly 420,000 clones, approximately 87% being singletons. The material sequenced was PBMCs or T cells enriched from blood (not recorded which). The source is a woman aged 25 to 39 with acute COVID-19. The CDR3 runs from the conserved cysteine through the conserved F or W. The order of the fields is D gene, J gene, V gene, clone size, CDR3 DNA, CDR3 protein. A D gene is named only where the DNA matches it firmly. Rows may omit the clone size; those that give it use once, few, many or a size class.

d_call: .; j_call: TRBJ2-5; v_call: TRBV10-2; clone_size: once; cdr3_nt: TGCGCCAGCGCCGAGGTCCTAAAAGAGACCCAGTACTTC; cdr3_aa: CASAEVLKETQYF
d_call: .; j_call: TRBJ1-2; v_call: TRBV9; clone_size: .; cdr3_nt: TGTGCCAGCACCCGGGCGGAGGCTAGCTACACCTTC; cdr3_aa: CASTRAEASYTF
d_call: .; j_call: TRBJ1-4; v_call: TRBV6-6; clone_size: .; cdr3_nt: TGTGCCAGCACGGACAGAAAGCCCGCGGGTAATGAAAAACTGTTTTTT; cdr3_aa: CASTDRKPAGNEKLFF
d_call: .; j_call: TRBJ1-6; v_call: TRBV9; clone_size: .; cdr3_nt: TGTGCCAGCAGCGTTCAGGGTGGCAATTCACCCCTCCACTTT; cdr3_aa: CASSVQGGNSPLHF
d_call: TRBD2; j_call: TRBJ2-1; v_call: TRBV7-3; clone_size: .; cdr3_nt: TGTGCCAGCAGCTTACTAGGGACTAGCGCCAATGAGCAGTTCTTC; cdr3_aa: CASSLLGTSANEQFF
d_call: .; j_call: TRBJ2-7; v_call: TRBV6-5; clone_size: .; cdr3_nt: TGTGCCAGCAGTTACACCCAGGGTGTTCACGAGCAGTACTTC; cdr3_aa: CASSYTQGVHEQYF
d_call: TRBD1; j_call: TRBJ1-5; v_call: TRBV6-5; clone_size: .; cdr3_nt: TGTGCCAGCAGTTCCGGACAGGGTAATCAGCCCCAGCATTTT; cdr3_aa: CASSSGQGNQPQHF
d_call: TRBD1; j_call: TRBJ1-5; v_call: TRBV5-1; clone_size: .; cdr3_nt: TGCGCCAGCAGCTTGGAAGGGACAGGGGATCAGCCCCAGCATTTT; cdr3_aa: CASSLEGTGDQPQHF
d_call: .; j_call: TRBJ1-4; v_call: TRBV30; clone_size: .; cdr3_nt: TGTGCCTGGAGTGGGTCGGGGACTAATGAAAAACTGTTTTTT; cdr3_aa: CAWSGSGTNEKLFF
d_call: .; j_call: TRBJ2-2; v_call: TRBV24-1; clone_size: .; cdr3_nt: TGTGCCACCAGTGACAGAGGACTAAAAGGGGTAAACACCGGGGAGCTGTTTTTT; cdr3_aa: CATSDRGLKGVNTGELFF
d_call: .; j_call: TRBJ1-5; v_call: TRBV21-1; clone_size: .; cdr3_nt: TGTGCCAGCAGCAAAGTTGAGGGGGCGAGTCAGCCCCAGCATTTT; cdr3_aa: CASSKVEGASQPQHF
d_call: .; j_call: TRBJ2-2; v_call: TRBV5-1; clone_size: .; cdr3_nt: TGCGCCAGCAGCTTGGTCACTGGGGGCGTCGCCGGGGAGCTGTTTTTT; cdr3_aa: CASSLVTGGVAGELFF
d_call: .; j_call: TRBJ2-2; v_call: TRBV9; clone_size: .; cdr3_nt: TGTGCCAGCAGCGTAGCAGGGGGGTCGAACACCGGGGAGCTGTTTTTT; cdr3_aa: CASSVAGGSNTGELFF
d_call: .; j_call: TRBJ2-1; v_call: TRBV5-1; clone_size: .; cdr3_nt: TGCGCCAGCAGCTTATGGGGGAGGAATGAGCAGTTCTTC; cdr3_aa: CASSLWGRNEQFF
d_call: .; j_call: TRBJ1-1; v_call: TRBV19; clone_size: .; cdr3_nt: TGTGCCAGTAGTATAGTGGGCGTCACTCAAAAAGCTTTCTTT; cdr3_aa: CASSIVGVTQKAFF
d_call: .; j_call: TRBJ2-1; v_call: TRBV4-1; clone_size: .; cdr3_nt: TGCGCCAGCAGACAAAAACAGGGTCCGGGGGGAAATGAGCAGTTCTTC; cdr3_aa: CASRQKQGPGGNEQFF
d_call: TRBD1; j_call: TRBJ2-1; v_call: TRBV7-9; clone_size: .; cdr3_nt: TGTGCCAGCAGCCCAACAGGGGTTCCCTCCTACAATGAGCAGTTCTTC; cdr3_aa: CASSPTGVPSYNEQFF
d_call: .; j_call: TRBJ1-6; v_call: TRBV14; clone_size: .; cdr3_nt: TGTGCCAGCAGCCAAGGTTTTCAGGGGTGGAATTCACCCCTCCACTTT; cdr3_aa: CASSQGFQGWNSPLHF
d_call: .; j_call: TRBJ1-2; v_call: TRBV7-2; clone_size: .; cdr3_nt: TGTGCCAGCAGCCCGCGGGCCCCTGTAGATGGCTACACCTTC; cdr3_aa: CASSPRAPVDGYTF
d_call: TRBD2; j_call: TRBJ2-3; v_call: TRBV9; clone_size: .; cdr3_nt: TGTGCCAGCAGCGTAGAGGGGACTAGAGGTTGGACAGATACGCAGTATTTT; cdr3_aa: CASSVEGTRGWTDTQYF
d_call: .; j_call: TRBJ1-6; v_call: TRBV28; clone_size: once; cdr3_nt: TGTGCCAGCAGTTCGGGACATCTTAATTCACCCCTCCACTTT; cdr3_aa: CASSSGHLNSPLHF
d_call: TRBD2; j_call: TRBJ2-1; v_call: TRBV4-3; clone_size: .; cdr3_nt: TGCGCCAGCAGCCAAGTTAGCGGGGGTTACAATGAGCAGTTCTTC; cdr3_aa: CASSQVSGGYNEQFF
d_call: .; j_call: TRBJ2-2; v_call: TRBV18; clone_size: .; cdr3_nt: TGTGCCAGCTCACCTGGGACTTCTCTTGAGGGGGAGCTGTTTTTT; cdr3_aa: CASSPGTSLEGELFF
d_call: .; j_call: TRBJ1-2; v_call: TRBV7-2; clone_size: .; cdr3_nt: TGTGCCAGCAGCTTAGTCGGGACACTTAACTATGGCTACACCTTC; cdr3_aa: CASSLVGTLNYGYTF
d_call: .; j_call: TRBJ2-1; v_call: TRBV6-2/TRBV6-3; clone_size: .; cdr3_nt: TGTGCCAGCAGTTATAGTCGAGACAATGAGCAGTTCTTC; cdr3_aa: CASSYSRDNEQFF
d_call: .; j_call: TRBJ2-1; v_call: TRBV5-4; clone_size: .; cdr3_nt: TGTGCCATTTACAGGGAACTTTCCAATGAGCAGTTCTTC; cdr3_aa: CAIYRELSNEQFF
d_call: .; j_call: TRBJ2-2; v_call: TRBV5-1; clone_size: .; cdr3_nt: TGCGCCAACAGAAAGGAGGCGAACACCGGGGAGCTGTTTTTT; cdr3_aa: CANRKEANTGELFF
d_call: TRBD2; j_call: TRBJ2-3; v_call: TRBV7-2; clone_size: once; cdr3_nt: TGTGCCAGCAGCCACCTCGGCGGGGGCGGGGGGTTGGATACGCAGTATTTT; cdr3_aa: CASSHLGGGGGLDTQYF
d_call: .; j_call: TRBJ1-1; v_call: TRBV2; clone_size: .; cdr3_nt: TGTGCCAGCAGCCTCCAGGGTTTGGGGAACACTGAAGCTTTCTTT; cdr3_aa: CASSLQGLGNTEAFF
d_call: TRBD1; j_call: TRBJ1-1; v_call: TRBV7-9; clone_size: .; cdr3_nt: TGTGCCAGCAGCCAGACAGGGGGCTACACTGAAGCTTTCTTT; cdr3_aa: CASSQTGGYTEAFF
d_call: .; j_call: TRBJ2-7; v_call: TRBV11-3; clone_size: .; cdr3_nt: TGTGCCAGCAGCTTAGGGCAGGGCGGCGAGCAGTACTTC; cdr3_aa: CASSLGQGGEQYF
d_call: .; j_call: TRBJ2-2; v_call: TRBV24-1; clone_size: .; cdr3_nt: TGTGCCACCAGTGATTTTAGGGGCAACACCGGGGAGCTGTTTTTT; cdr3_aa: CATSDFRGNTGELFF
d_call: .; j_call: TRBJ2-3; v_call: TRBV3-1/TRBV3-2; clone_size: .; cdr3_nt: TGTGCCAGCAGCCAAGAAGACAGTATAACAGATACGCAGTATTTT; cdr3_aa: CASSQEDSITDTQYF
d_call: .; j_call: TRBJ2-1; v_call: TRBV21-1; clone_size: .; cdr3_nt: TGTGCCAGCAACTTGGGACTCTCTAATGAGCAGTTCTTC; cdr3_aa: CASNLGLSNEQFF
d_call: TRBD1; j_call: TRBJ2-2; v_call: TRBV5-1; clone_size: few; cdr3_nt: TGCGCCAGCAGCAAAACCGGGACAGGGGTAACCGGGGAGCTGTTTTTT; cdr3_aa: CASSKTGTGVTGELFF
d_call: .; j_call: TRBJ2-2; v_call: TRBV2; clone_size: .; cdr3_nt: TGTGCCAGCAGTGAAGGCGGGCTCCCCGGGGAGCTGTTTTTT; cdr3_aa: CASSEGGLPGELFF
d_call: .; j_call: TRBJ1-1; v_call: TRBV12-3/TRBV12-4; clone_size: once; cdr3_nt: TGTGCCAGCAGTCTCCGGACAGTCTCTGAAGCTTTCTTT; cdr3_aa: CASSLRTVSEAFF
d_call: TRBD1; j_call: TRBJ2-1; v_call: TRBV10-3; clone_size: .; cdr3_nt: TGTGCCATCAGTGAACAGGGGGCGTTTGAGCAGTTCTTC; cdr3_aa: CAISEQGAFEQFF
d_call: .; j_call: TRBJ1-1; v_call: TRBV5-1; clone_size: .; cdr3_nt: TGCGCCAGCAGCATAAACCGACAGAACACTGAAGCTTTCTTT; cdr3_aa: CASSINRQNTEAFF
d_call: .; j_call: TRBJ2-7; v_call: TRBV10-3; clone_size: .; cdr3_nt: TGTGCCATCAGTGAGTCTCCCAGAGGGCTTGAGCAGTACTTC; cdr3_aa: CAISESPRGLEQYF